The 18 T cell receptor beta chains presented below share a single source sample, sequenced in a study of technical replicates of blood from a handful of donors. TCRdb keeps only in-frame clones here, not all; method: immunoSEQ multiplex PCR. The sample records about 82,000 clones, over 90% being singletons. Sequencing was carried out using T cells isolated from PBMCs. Receptors were obtained from a human donor in good health.

The chain joins TRBV10-3 to TRBJ2-3; D unresolved. Germline loops: CDR1 ENHRY, CDR2 SYGVKD. The V and J ends lost 2 bases and 0 bases respectively, with 3 bases between them. This CDR3 has 13 amino acids. The CDR3 nucleotides read TGTGCCATCAGTGAGCTTAGCACAGATACGCAGTATTTT. Protein sequence: CAISELSTDTQYF.

The chain uses TRBV30 and TRBJ1-1; possible D gene TRBD1, 5 bases. Trimming pared 0 bases from V and 5 bases from J, leaving 13 bases between. This CDR3 has 14 residues. Germline V CDR1 and CDR2: GTSNPN, SVGIG (reference sequence). Here the CDR3 DNA reads TGTGCCTGGAGTGTCGGGGGAGGGTCGACTGAAGCTTTCTTT. This sequence encodes CAWSVGGGSTEAFF.

The chain is built from TRBV29-1 and TRBJ1-1; 7 nucleotides agree with TRBD1. CDR3 length: 15 residues. Germline lookup yields CDR1 SQVTM and CDR2 ANQGSEA. The ends lost 3 bases at V and 6 bases at J; junction bases unmatched: 13. The CDR3 spells CSVEDKGRGRSEAFF. Here the CDR3 DNA reads TGCAGCGTTGAGGATAAAGGCAGGGGGAGATCTGAAGCTTTCTTT.

The rearrangement joins TRBV6-5 to TRBJ1-2, with D maybe TRBD1 (6 bases). Germline V gene data show CDR1 as MNHEY and CDR2 as SVGAGI. Deletions cut 6 bases from V and 0 bases from J, with 11 bases between. This CDR3 has 14 residues. The CDR3 coding sequence is TGTGCCAGCAGGACAGGCCTAGCTAACTATGGCTACACCTTC. Its translation is CASRTGLANYGYTF.

The gene calls are TRBV6-4 and TRBJ2-1; a weak D match, TRBD2 (6 bases). The germline V gene has CDR1 MRHNA and CDR2 SNTAGT. This CDR3 has 14 amino acids. The V and J ends lost 4 bases and 0 bases respectively, with 7 bases between them. The CDR3 DNA is TGTGCCAGCAGTGGGGAGGTCTCCTACAATGAGCAGTTCTTC. This gives the protein CASSGEVSYNEQFF.

The chain uses TRBV10-1 and TRBJ1-1; 9 positions match TRBD1. This CDR3 comprises 14 residues. Germline lookup yields CDR1 WNHNN and CDR2 SYGVQD (reference sequence). The V segment lost 4 bases and the J segment 5 bases; nucleotides outside the gene matches: 5. The chain's CDR3 is CASSGDRELTEAFF. In DNA form, the CDR3 reads TGCGCCAGCAGTGGGGACAGGGAGTTGACTGAAGCTTTCTTT.

The chain uses TRBV19 and TRBJ1-1; D possibly corresponds to TRBD1 (5 bases). Trimming took 3 bases from V and 4 from J, leaving 9 bases between them. Germline assignment: CDR1 LNHDA and CDR2 SQIVND (reference sequence). CDR3 length: 13 residues. This CDR3 reads CASSIAGGTEAFF. The CDR3, as DNA: TGTGCCAGTAGTATCGCGGGGGGCACTGAAGCTTTCTTT.

This sequence joins TRBV7-2 and TRBJ2-7; D unresolved. This CDR3 spans 15 amino acids. CDR1 and CDR2 from the germline V gene are SGHTA and FQGNSA. The V end lost 5 bases, the J end lost 0 bases, and 14 bases lay between the germline ends. CDR3 coding DNA: TGTGCCAGCAGCGATATAGCTCCACTCTCCTACGAGCAGTACTTC. This encodes CASSDIAPLSYEQYF.

The J gene is TRBJ2-7, the V gene TRBV7-3; weak D call: TRBD2 (6 bases). V dropped 4 bases and J dropped 3 bases, with 13 bases sitting between them. This CDR3 has 14 amino acids. Per germline, CDR1 SGHTA and CDR2 FQGTGA. The CDR3 sequence is CASSSGSGYYEQYF. The CDR3 bases are TGTGCCAGCAGCTCAGGTAGCGGTTACTACGAGCAGTACTTC.

The chain combines TRBV4-3 with TRBJ2-2, with 7 positions matching TRBD2. Trimming took 0 bases from V and 5 from J; bases not matched to a gene: 6. CDR1 and CDR2 (germline): LGHNA, YSLEER. The CDR3 loop spans 16 amino acids. CDR3 nucleotide sequence: TGCGCCAGCAGCCAAGATTTGGGGGGAGGGACCGGGGAGCTGTTTTTT. Translation: CASSQDLGGGTGELFF.

V and J are TRBV11-2 and TRBJ1-3, with D tentatively TRBD1 (5 bases). V was pared by 1 base and J by 2 bases, with 15 bases between. The CDR3 covers 17 residues. Looked up from germline, CDR1 is SGHAT and CDR2 is FQNNGV. In DNA form, the CDR3 reads TGTGCCAGCAGCTTAGGTAGGGGAACAGTCGCTGGAAACACCATATATTTT. It codes for CASSLGRGTVAGNTIYF.

This chain connects TRBV27 to TRBJ2-7; 10 bases match TRBD1. The CDR3 is 14 residues long. Germline trimming cut 8 bases from V and 4 bases from J; bases unmatched to any gene: 8. From germline, CDR1 is MNHEY and CDR2 SMNVEV (reference sequence). For the CDR3, the DNA is TGTGCCAGCTCAACACCGGGACAGGGGTACGAGCAGTACTTC. Translated: CASSTPGQGYEQYF.

V usage is TRBV19 and J usage is TRBJ1-1, with TRBD1 matching over 8 bases. V lost 8 bases to trimming and J lost 1 base; unmatched junction nucleotides: 3. Per germline, CDR1 LNHDA and CDR2 SQIVND (reference sequence). The CDR3 is 13 amino acids. The CDR3 protein is CASGTGRNTEAFF. CDR3 coding DNA: TGTGCCAGTGGGACAGGTCGGAACACTGAAGCTTTCTTT.

The CDR3 protein is CASSEGQGDTEAFF. The DNA of the CDR3 is TGCGCCAGCAGTGAGGGGCAGGGCGACACTGAAGCTTTCTTT. The V gene is TRBV10-1, the J gene TRBJ1-1, with a possible D match to TRBD1 (5 bases). Trimming left V 2 bases short and J 3 bases short, with 10 bases between. Germline values: CDR1 WNHNN, CDR2 SYGVQD (reference sequence). The CDR3 has 14 amino acids.

CDR3 loop: CATRDSPLNEQFF. Here the CDR3 DNA reads TGTGCCACCCGGGACAGCCCCCTCAATGAGCAGTTCTTC. The gene calls are TRBV2 and TRBJ2-1, with TRBD1 matching 7 bases. Per the germline V gene, CDR1 is SNHLY and CDR2 is FYNNEI. Trimming removed 10 bases from V and 6 bases from J; junction bases left unmatched: 9. The CDR3 is 13 amino acids.

The chain uses TRBV28 and TRBJ2-2; 8 nucleotides match TRBD1. Germline CDR1 reads MDHEN; CDR2 reads SYDVKM. The V segment lost 6 bases and the J segment 5 bases; nucleotides outside the gene matches: 11. The CDR3 is 16 residues long. CDR3 in amino acids: CASSPSRGQWTGELFF. In nucleotides, the CDR3 is TGTGCCAGCAGCCCAAGCAGGGGGCAATGGACCGGGGAGCTGTTTTTT.

Written as DNA, the CDR3 is TGTGCCAGCAGTGGTCAATTTCGGGAAGTCGGAAACACCATATATTTT. Translated: CASSGQFREVGNTIYF. The J gene is TRBJ1-3, the V gene TRBV2, with unresolved D. This CDR3 spans 16 amino acids. In germline, CDR1 is SNHLY, CDR2 FYNNEI. V was cut by 4 bases and J by 4 bases, with 17 bases left in between.

The V gene is TRBV7-9, the J gene TRBJ2-5; possible D gene TRBD2, 7 bases. In germline, CDR1 is SEHNR, CDR2 FQNEAQ (reference sequence). The V and J ends lost 4 bases and 4 bases respectively, with 22 bases between them. This CDR3 region has 17 residues. CDR3 bases: TGTGCCAGCAGCTCAAGGGGGGGTATGGACTGGCGAGAGACCCAGTACTTC. Translated: CASSSRGGMDWRETQYF.